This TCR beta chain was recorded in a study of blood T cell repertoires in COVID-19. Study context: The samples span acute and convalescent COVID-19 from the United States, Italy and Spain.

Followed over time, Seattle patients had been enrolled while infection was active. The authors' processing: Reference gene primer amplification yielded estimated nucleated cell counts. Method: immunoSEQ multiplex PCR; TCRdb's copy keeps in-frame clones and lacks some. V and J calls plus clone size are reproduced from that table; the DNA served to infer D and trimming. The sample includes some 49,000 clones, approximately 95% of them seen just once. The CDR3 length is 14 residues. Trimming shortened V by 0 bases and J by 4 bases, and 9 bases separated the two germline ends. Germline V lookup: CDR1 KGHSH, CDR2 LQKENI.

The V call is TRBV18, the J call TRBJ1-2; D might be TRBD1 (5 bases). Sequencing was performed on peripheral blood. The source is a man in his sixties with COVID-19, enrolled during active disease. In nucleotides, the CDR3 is TGTGCCAGCTCACCACCGGGGGGATTCTATGGCTACACCTTC. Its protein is CASSPPGGFYGYTF.